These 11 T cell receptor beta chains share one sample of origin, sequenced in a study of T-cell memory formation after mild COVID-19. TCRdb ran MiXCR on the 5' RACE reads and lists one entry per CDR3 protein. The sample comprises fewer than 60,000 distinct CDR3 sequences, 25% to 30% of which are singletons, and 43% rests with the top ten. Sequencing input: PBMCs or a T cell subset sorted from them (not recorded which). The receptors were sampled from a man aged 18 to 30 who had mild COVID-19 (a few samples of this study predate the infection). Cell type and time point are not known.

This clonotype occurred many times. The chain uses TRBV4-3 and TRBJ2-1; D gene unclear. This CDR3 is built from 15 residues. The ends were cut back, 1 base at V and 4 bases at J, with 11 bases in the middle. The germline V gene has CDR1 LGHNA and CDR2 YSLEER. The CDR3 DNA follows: TGCGCCAGCAGCCAAGGCAGAAACGCATACAATGAGCAGTTCTTC. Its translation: CASSQGRNAYNEQFF.

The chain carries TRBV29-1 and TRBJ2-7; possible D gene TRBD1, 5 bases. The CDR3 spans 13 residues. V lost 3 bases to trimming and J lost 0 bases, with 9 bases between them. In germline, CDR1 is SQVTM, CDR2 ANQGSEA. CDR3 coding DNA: TGCAGCGTTGAGGACACCAGCTCCTACGAGCAGTACTTC. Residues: CSVEDTSSYEQYF.

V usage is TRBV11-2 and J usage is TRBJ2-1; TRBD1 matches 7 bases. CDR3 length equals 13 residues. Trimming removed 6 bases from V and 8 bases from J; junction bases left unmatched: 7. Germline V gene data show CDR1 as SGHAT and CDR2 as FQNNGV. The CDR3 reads CASRGDRVDEQFF. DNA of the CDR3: TGTGCCAGCAGGGGAGACAGGGTCGATGAGCAGTTCTTC.

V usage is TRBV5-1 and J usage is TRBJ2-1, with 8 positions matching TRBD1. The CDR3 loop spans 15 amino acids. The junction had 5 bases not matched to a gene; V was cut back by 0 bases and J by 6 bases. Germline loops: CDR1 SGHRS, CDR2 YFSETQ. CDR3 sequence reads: CASSLGRGRFNEQFF. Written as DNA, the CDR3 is TGCGCCAGCAGCTTGGGCAGGGGGCGCTTCAATGAGCAGTTCTTC.

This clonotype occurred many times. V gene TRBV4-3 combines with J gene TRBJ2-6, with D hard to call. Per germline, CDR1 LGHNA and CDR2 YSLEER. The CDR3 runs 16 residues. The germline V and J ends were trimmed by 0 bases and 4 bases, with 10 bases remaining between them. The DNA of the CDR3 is TGCGCCAGCAGCCAAGATGCCGGTACCGGGGCCAACGTCCTGACTTTC. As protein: CASSQDAGTGANVLTF.

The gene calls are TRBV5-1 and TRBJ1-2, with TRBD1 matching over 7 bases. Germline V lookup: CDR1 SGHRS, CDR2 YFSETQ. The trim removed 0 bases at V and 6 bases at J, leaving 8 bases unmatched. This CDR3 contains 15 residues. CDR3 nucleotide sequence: TGCGCCAGCAGCTTGGAACAGGGGAGATATGATGGCTACACCTTC. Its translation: CASSLEQGRYDGYTF. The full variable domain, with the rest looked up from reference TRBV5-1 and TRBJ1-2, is KAGVTQTPRYLIKTRGQQVTLSCSPISGHRSVSWYQQTPGQGLQFLFEYFSETQRNKGNFPGRFSGRQFSNSRSEMNVSTLELGDSALYLCASSLEQGRYDGYTFGSGTRLTVV.

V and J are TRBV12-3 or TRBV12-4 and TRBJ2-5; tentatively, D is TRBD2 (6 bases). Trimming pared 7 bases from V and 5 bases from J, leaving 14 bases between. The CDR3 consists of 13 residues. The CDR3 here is CASTIGLAETQYF. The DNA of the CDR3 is TGTGCCAGCACGATTGGGCTAGCGGAGACCCAGTACTTC.

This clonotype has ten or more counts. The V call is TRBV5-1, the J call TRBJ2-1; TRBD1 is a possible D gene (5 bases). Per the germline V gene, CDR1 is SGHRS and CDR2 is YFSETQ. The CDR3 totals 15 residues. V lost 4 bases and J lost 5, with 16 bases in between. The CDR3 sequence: CASSLRDRTDNEQFF. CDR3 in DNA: TGCGCCAGCAGCCTCAGGGATCGAACGGACAATGAGCAGTTCTTC.

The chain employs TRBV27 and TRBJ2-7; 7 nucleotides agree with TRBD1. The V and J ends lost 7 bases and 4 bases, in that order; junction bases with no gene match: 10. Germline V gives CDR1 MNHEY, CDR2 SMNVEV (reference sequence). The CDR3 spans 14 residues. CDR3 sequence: CASTPTGSLYEQYF. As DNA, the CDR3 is TGTGCCAGCACCCCGACAGGGTCGCTTTACGAGCAGTACTTC.

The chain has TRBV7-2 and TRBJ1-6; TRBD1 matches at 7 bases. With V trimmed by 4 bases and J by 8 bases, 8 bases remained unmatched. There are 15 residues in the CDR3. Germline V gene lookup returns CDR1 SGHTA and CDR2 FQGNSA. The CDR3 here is CASSSIRDSYSPLHF. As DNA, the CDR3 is TGTGCCAGCAGCTCCATCCGGGACAGCTATTCACCCCTCCACTTT.

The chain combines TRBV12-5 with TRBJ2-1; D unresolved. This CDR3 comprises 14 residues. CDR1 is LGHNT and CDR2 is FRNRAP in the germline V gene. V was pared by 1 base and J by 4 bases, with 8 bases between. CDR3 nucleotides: TGTGCTAGTGGTTTGGACGGACGGTACAATGAGCAGTTCTTC. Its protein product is CASGLDGRYNEQFF.